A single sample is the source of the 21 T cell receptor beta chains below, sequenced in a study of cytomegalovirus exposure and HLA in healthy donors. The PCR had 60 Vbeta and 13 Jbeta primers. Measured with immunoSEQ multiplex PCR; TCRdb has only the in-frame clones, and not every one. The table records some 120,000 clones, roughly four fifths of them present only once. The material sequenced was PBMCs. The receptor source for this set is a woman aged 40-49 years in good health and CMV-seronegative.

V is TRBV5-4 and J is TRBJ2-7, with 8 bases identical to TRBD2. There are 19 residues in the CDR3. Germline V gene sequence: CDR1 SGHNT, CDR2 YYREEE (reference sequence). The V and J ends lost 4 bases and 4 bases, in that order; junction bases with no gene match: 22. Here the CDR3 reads CASSPKIGVSGAEDYEQYF. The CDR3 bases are TGTGCCAGCAGCCCAAAGATCGGGGTTAGCGGGGCGGAAGATTACGAGCAGTACTTC.

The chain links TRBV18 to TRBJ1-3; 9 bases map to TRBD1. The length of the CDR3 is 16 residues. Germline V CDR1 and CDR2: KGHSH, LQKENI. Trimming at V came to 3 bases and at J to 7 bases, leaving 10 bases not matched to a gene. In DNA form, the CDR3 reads TGTGCCAGCTCACCGGGGACAGGGCGAGGTTGGAACACCATATATTTT. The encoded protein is CASSPGTGRGWNTIYF.

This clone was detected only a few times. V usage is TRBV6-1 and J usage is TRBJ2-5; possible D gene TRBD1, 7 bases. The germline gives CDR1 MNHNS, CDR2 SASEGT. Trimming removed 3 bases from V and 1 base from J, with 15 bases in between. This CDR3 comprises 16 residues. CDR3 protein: CASSDLTGRPQETQYF. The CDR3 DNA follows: TGTGCCAGCAGTGATTTGACAGGGAGGCCCCAAGAGACCCAGTACTTC.

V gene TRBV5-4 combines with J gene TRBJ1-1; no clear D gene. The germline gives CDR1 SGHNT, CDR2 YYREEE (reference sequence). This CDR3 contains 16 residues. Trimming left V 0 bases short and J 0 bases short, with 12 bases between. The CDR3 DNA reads TGTGCCAGCAGCTTGGGATGGGGAGTAATGAACACTGAAGCTTTCTTT. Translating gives CASSLGWGVMNTEAFF.

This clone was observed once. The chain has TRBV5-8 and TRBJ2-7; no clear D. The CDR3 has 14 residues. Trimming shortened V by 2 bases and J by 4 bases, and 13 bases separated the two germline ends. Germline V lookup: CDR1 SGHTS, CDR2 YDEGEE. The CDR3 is CASSLEFPGYEQYF. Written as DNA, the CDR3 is TGTGCCAGCAGCTTAGAGTTCCCCGGTTACGAGCAGTACTTC.

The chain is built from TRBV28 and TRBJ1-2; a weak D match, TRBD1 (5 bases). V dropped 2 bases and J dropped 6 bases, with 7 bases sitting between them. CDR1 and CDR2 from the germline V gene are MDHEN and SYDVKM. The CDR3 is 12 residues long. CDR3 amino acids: CASSLAGNGYTF. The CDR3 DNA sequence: TGTGCCAGCAGTTTAGCAGGGAATGGCTACACCTTC.

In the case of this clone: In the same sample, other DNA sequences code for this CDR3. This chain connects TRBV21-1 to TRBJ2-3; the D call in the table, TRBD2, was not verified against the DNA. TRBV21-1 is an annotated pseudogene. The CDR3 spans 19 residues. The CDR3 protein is CASSKHSQAGTSPTDTQYF. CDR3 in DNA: TGTGCCAGCAGCAAACATTCTCAGGCCGGGACTAGCCCTACAGATACGCAGTATTTT.

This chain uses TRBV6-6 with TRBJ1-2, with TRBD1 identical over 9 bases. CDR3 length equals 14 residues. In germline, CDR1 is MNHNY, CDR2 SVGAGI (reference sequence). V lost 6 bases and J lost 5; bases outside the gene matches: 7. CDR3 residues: CASRSLDRGYGYTF. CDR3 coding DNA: TGTGCCAGCAGATCCTTGGACAGGGGATATGGCTACACCTTC.

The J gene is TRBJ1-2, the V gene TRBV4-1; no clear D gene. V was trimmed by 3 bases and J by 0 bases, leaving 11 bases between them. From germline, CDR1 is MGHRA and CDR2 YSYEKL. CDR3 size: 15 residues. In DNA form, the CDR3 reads TGCGCCAGCAGCCATGTTGCCAGCGCTAACTATGGCTACACCTTC. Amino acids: CASSHVASANYGYTF.

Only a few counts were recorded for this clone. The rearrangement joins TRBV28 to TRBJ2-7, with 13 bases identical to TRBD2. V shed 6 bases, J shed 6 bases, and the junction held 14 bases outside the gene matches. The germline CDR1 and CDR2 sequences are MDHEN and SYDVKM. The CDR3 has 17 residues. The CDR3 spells CASSQGLAGEGGLEQYF. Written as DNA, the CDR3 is TGTGCCAGCAGCCAAGGACTAGCGGGAGAAGGAGGCCTCGAGCAGTACTTC.

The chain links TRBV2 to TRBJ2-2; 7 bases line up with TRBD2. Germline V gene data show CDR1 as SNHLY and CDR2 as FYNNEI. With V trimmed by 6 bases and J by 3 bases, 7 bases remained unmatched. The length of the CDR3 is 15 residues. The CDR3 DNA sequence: TGTGCCAGCAGAAGGCAGGGAGGGGACACCGGGGAGCTGTTTTTT. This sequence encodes CASRRQGGDTGELFF.

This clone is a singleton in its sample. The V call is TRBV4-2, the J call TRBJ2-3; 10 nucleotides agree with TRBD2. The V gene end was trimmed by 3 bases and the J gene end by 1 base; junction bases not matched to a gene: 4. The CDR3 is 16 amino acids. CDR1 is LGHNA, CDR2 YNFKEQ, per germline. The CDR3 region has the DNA TGTGCCAGCAGCCAGGAGCGGGAGGGAGGCACAGATACGCAGTATTTT. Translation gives CASSQEREGGTDTQYF.

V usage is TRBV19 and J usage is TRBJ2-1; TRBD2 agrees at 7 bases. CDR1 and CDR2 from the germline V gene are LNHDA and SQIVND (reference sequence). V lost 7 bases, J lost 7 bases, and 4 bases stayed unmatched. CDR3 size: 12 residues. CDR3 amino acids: CASTMGGNEQFF. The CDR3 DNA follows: TGTGCCAGTACCATGGGGGGGAATGAGCAGTTCTTC.

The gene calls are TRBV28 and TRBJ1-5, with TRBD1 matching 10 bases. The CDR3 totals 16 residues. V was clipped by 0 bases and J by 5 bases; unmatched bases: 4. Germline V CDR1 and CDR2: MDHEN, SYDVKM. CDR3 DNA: TGTGCCAGCAGTTTATGGGGCGGACAGGGGGATCAGCCCCAGCATTTT. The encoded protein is CASSLWGGQGDQPQHF.

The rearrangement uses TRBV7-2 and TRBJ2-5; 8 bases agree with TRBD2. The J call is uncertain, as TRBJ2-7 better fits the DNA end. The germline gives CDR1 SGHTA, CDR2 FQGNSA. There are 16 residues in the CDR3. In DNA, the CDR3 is TGTGCCAGCAGCTCCCAAGCGACTAGCGCATCCTACGAGCAGTACTTC. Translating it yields CASSSQATSASYEQYF.

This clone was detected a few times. The CDR3 nucleotides read TGTGCCAGCCGTAAAGAAGCGGGAGGAGGGGCAGATACGCAGTATTTT. As protein: CASRKEAGGGADTQYF. This sequence joins TRBV6-1 and TRBJ2-3; 9 nucleotides line up with TRBD2. This CDR3 comprises 16 residues. V was pared by 8 bases and J by 4 bases, with 13 bases of the junction left unmatched. The germline CDR1 and CDR2 sequences are MNHNS and SASEGT.

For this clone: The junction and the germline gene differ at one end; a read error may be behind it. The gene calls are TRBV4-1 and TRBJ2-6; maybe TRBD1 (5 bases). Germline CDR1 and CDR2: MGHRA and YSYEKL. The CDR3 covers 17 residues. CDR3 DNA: TGCGCCAGCAGCCAAGCCCTAGACTTCTCTGGGGCCAACGGCCTGACTTTC. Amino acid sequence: CASSQALDFSGANGLTF.

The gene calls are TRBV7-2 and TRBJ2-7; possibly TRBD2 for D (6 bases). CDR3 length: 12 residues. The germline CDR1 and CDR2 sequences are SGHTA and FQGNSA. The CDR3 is CASGLASREQYF. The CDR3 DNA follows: TGTGCGAGCGGGTTGGCCTCTAGGGAGCAGTACTTC.

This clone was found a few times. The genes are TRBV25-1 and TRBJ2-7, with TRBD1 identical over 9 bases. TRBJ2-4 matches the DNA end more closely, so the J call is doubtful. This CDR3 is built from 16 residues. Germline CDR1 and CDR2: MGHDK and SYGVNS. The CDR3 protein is CASSVGTGSARDIQYF. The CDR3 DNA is TGTGCCAGCAGTGTCGGGACAGGGTCGGCTAGGGACATTCAGTACTTC.

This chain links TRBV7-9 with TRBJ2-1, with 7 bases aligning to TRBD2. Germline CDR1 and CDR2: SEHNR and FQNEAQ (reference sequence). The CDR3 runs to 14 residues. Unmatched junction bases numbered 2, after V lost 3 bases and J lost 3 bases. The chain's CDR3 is CASSFGTNYNEQFF. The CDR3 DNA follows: TGTGCCAGCAGCTTCGGGACTAACTACAATGAGCAGTTCTTC.

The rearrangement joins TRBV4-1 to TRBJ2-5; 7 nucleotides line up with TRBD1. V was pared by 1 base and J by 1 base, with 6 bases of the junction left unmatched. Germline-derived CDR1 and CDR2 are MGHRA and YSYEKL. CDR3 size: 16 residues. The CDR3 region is CASSQVFRDSQETQYF. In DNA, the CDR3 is TGCGCCAGCAGCCAAGTATTCCGGGACAGCCAAGAGACCCAGTACTTC.